The source of this T cell receptor (beta chain) is a study of beta chain features in type 1 diabetes. Expressed TCRB transcripts were sequenced because the entire RNA isolate underwent reverse transcription. Samples of naive, central memory and regulatory T cells yielded a mean of around 3.7 million reads. Libraries were prepared by immunoSEQ multiplex PCR; TCRdb keeps only in-frame clonotypes and omits some of them. The sample includes some 330,000 clones, roughly 12% of them seen just once. On this clone itself: Antigen specificity is unknown.

The CDR3 consists of 15 residues. J lost 7 bases, V lost 2 bases, and 3 bases had no gene match. Germline V lookup: CDR1 ENHRY, CDR2 SYGVKD. Study-wide results and limits: PCR, the amplification step, might favor shorter templates, equally in patients and controls. Shorter TCRB CDR3s, moderately but significantly so, marked every one of the four CD4+ subsets in Type 1 diabetes patients. Insertions were fewer and deletions more numerous at VDJ junctions in type 1 diabetes patients.

The sample was naive CD4+ T cells from blood. V is TRBV10-3 and J is TRBJ2-7; 15 bases are shared with TRBD2. The sequence derives from a young woman with type 1 diabetes. The CDR3 protein is CAISEPGLAGGEQYF. The CDR3 nucleotides are TGTGCCATCAGTGAGCCGGGACTAGCGGGGGGTGAGCAGTACTTC.